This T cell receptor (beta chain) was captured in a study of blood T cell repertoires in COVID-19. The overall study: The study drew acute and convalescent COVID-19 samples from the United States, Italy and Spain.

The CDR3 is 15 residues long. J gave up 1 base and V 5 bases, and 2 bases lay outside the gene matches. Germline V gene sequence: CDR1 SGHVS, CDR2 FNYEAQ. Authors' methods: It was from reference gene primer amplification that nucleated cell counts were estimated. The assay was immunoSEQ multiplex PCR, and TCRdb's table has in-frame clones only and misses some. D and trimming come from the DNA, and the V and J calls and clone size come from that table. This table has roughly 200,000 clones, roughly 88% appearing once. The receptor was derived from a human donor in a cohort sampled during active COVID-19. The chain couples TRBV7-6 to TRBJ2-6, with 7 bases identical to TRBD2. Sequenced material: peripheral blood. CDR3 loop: CASSGGESGANVLTF. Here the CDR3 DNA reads TGTGCCAGCAGCGGGGGGGAGTCTGGGGCCAACGTCCTGACTTTC.